Below, 8 T cell receptor beta chains from the same sample are listed, as sequenced in a study of T-cell reconstitution after alpha-beta-depleted transplantation in children. Construction of the TCRbeta library involved unique molecular identifiers. Each CDR3 protein gets one entry after TCRdb re-called the PCR reads with MiXCR. The sample lists about 610,000 distinct CDR3 sequences, roughly a tenth occurring once. This specimen consisted of PBMCs from the stem cell graft donor, obtained from the stem cell graft. These receptors originate from a human donor who donated a stem cell graft to a child with acute myeloid leukemia.

Only a few counts were recorded for this clonotype. V gene TRBV28 combines with J gene TRBJ2-1, with 7 bases identical to TRBD2. The CDR3 sequence is 14 residues long. Losses at the gene ends were 2 bases for V and 6 bases for J; bases not matched to a gene: 4. Germline V CDR1 and CDR2: MDHEN, SYDVKM. CDR3 sequence: CASSLRREINEQFF. The CDR3 coding sequence is TGTGCCAGCAGTTTACGGCGGGAGATCAATGAGCAGTTCTTC.

This clonotype was recorded many times. This chain uses TRBV9 with TRBJ2-2; D gene ambiguous. V lost 2 bases, J lost 3 bases, and 14 bases lay in between. The length of the CDR3 is 16 residues. Germline V lookup: CDR1 SGDLS, CDR2 YYNGEE. Here the CDR3 DNA reads TGTGCCAGCAGCGTGAGGACCCGGGTTGACACCGGGGAGCTGTTTTTT. It specifies CASSVRTRVDTGELFF.

This clonotype was observed a few times. The chain employs TRBV6-2 or TRBV6-3 and TRBJ2-5; 8 bases map to TRBD2. Germline trimming cut 6 bases from V and 1 base from J; bases unmatched to any gene: 7. This CDR3 is 15 amino acids long. Germline assignment: CDR1 MNHEY and CDR2 SVGEGT. The CDR3 is CASRSSGGGQETQYF. CDR3 nucleotides: TGTGCCAGCAGATCCAGCGGGGGTGGCCAAGAGACCCAGTACTTC.

This chain connects TRBV6-7 to TRBJ1-3; TRBD1 matches 8 bases. TRBV6-7 belongs to the ORF category, with a function that is uncertain. J lost 0 bases, V lost 2 bases, and 21 bases had no gene match. This CDR3 contains 22 residues. The CDR3 is CASSYGDTYRGSYSLSGNTIYF. In DNA form, the CDR3 reads TGTGCCAGCAGTTACGGGGATACATACAGGGGGTCCTACTCCCTCTCTGGAAACACCATATATTTT.

The chain uses TRBV5-1 and TRBJ2-1; 10 nucleotides align to TRBD2. The germline CDR1 and CDR2 sequences are SGHRS and YFSETQ. This CDR3 contains 16 residues. With V trimmed by 4 bases and J by 5 bases, 9 bases remained unmatched. As DNA, the CDR3 is TGCGCCAGCAGCCCAACCCCTAGCGGGAGCCACAATGAGCAGTTCTTC. Translating gives CASSPTPSGSHNEQFF.

This chain connects TRBV5-5 to TRBJ2-7, with unresolved D. CDR3 length: 13 amino acids. CDR1 is SGHKS and CDR2 is YYEKEE in the germline V gene (reference sequence). V lost 4 bases, J lost 9 bases, and 17 bases lay in between. CDR3 coding DNA: TGTGCCAGCAGCCCAGGACGTGCGGTAGGGCAGTACTTC. This translates into CASSPGRAVGQYF.

This rearrangement joins TRBV27 to TRBJ2-7; tentatively, D is TRBD1 (6 bases). The CDR3 is 13 residues long. V lost 6 bases to trimming and J lost 4 bases, with 13 bases between them. CDR1 and CDR2 from the germline V gene are MNHEY and SMNVEV (reference sequence). The CDR3 coding sequence is TGTGCCAGCAGCACTCACAGGGAGTACGAGCAGTACTTC. It is translated as CASSTHREYEQYF.

There are a few counts of this clonotype. This chain joins TRBV12-3 or TRBV12-4 and TRBJ1-2; TRBD1 matches at 9 bases. This CDR3 is built from 14 residues. The V gene end was trimmed by 5 bases and the J gene end by 3 bases; junction bases not matched to a gene: 4. The CDR3 loop reads CASSPRTGDYGYTF. CDR3 nucleotide sequence: TGTGCCAGCAGTCCCAGGACAGGGGACTATGGCTACACCTTC.